The clone carrying this T cell receptor beta chain came up a few times. Its cognate antigen is unknown. TCRdb re-derived calls from the RT-PCR reads in MiXCR, one entry per CDR3 protein. The sample has 530,000 or so distinct CDR3 sequences; 11% to 15% are singletons. The entry originates in a study of response to subunit inactivated influenza vaccine. The CDR3 has 11 residues. V lost 3 bases, J lost 2 bases, and 5 bases lay in between. The germline gives CDR1 SQVTM, CDR2 ANQGSEA. Study outcomes and limitations: Authors suggested each seasonal flu vaccination may recruit only limited numbers of new T cells.

The source was PBMCs from blood, collected roughly 12 days after vaccination. The origin of this receptor is a man aged 45-65 years who received an inactivated influenza vaccine. The chain recombines TRBV29-1 with TRBJ2-7; D is undetermined. The chain's CDR3 is CSVEVTYEQYF. CDR3 in DNA: TGCAGCGTTGAGGTTACCTACGAGCAGTACTTC.